This T cell receptor (beta chain) was identified during a study of T cells after posttransplantation cyclophosphamide. Study outcomes and limitations: TRB clonality was highly associated with recipient CMV seropositivity and reactivation. Blood and skin or GI T cell repertoires showed limited TRB overlap. Later post-transplant blood repertoires were often dominated by donor CD8+ memory clones.

Repertoires were generated with immunoSEQ multiplex PCR, while TCRdb's copy carries only in-frame clones and drops some. The top ten clones hold around 0.29% of a sample with more than 15,000 clones, around 94% of them seen once. Cells defined as naive were viable CD3+CD4+ or CD3+CD8+ and CCR7+CD45RA+CD45RO-CD95-CD27+CD28+. On the day of bone marrow donation, the related graft donor provided peripheral blood. The V gene lost 2 bases and the J gene lost 6 bases, with 7 bases spanning the gap. This CDR3 has 12 amino acids. The germline V gene has CDR1 ENHRY and CDR2 SYGVKD. In this sample, this clone turned up once. Antigen unknown.

V is TRBV10-3 and J is TRBJ1-1; no firm D call. The sample taken for sequencing was naive CD4+ T cells sorted from blood. The TCR originated in a woman in her forties or fifties in good health and a related stem cell transplant donor. Here the CDR3 reads CAISEREAEAFF. CDR3 coding DNA: TGTGCCATCAGTGAGCGGGAGGCTGAAGCTTTCTTT.